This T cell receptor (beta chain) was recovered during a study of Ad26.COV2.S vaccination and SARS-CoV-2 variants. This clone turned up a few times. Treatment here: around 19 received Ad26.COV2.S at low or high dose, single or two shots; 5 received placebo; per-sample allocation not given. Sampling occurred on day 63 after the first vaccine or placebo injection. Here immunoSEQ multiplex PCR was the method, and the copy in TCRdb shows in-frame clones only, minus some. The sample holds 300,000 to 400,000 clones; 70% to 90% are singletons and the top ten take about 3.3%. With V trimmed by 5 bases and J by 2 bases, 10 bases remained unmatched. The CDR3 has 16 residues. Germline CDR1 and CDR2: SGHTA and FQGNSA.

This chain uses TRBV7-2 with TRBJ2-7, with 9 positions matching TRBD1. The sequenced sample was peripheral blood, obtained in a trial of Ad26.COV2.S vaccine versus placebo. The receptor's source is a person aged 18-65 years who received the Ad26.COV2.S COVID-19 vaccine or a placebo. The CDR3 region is CASSPRTGALTYEQYF. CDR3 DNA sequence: TGTGCCAGCAGCCCCCGGACAGGGGCGCTAACCTACGAGCAGTACTTC.